This section outlines one T cell receptor (beta chain) sequence together with its context. This entry comes from a study of cytomegalovirus exposure and HLA in healthy donors. PCR involved 60 Vbeta and 13 Jbeta primers. TCRdb keeps only in-frame clones here, not all; method: immunoSEQ multiplex PCR. The table lists 150,000 to 200,000 clones, roughly 83% of them singletons. Germline values: CDR1 GTSNPN, CDR2 SVGIG (reference sequence). With 8 bases clipped from V and 5 bases from J, the junction kept 13 bases outside the gene matches. This CDR3 contains 14 residues. Sequencing was carried out using PBMCs. The TCR was taken from a male donor in good health and CMV-seropositive. J is TRBJ1-2 and V is TRBV30; 8 nucleotides align to TRBD1. The CDR3 here is CALDRVGLGYGYTF. In DNA form, the CDR3 reads TGTGCCCTGGACAGGGTAGGGCTTGGGTATGGCTACACCTTC.